This T cell receptor (beta chain) is from a study of PD-L1 blockade in urothelial cancer. Background on the study: Men with urothelial cancer arising in the bladder made up about 85% of the roughly 30 patients. The researchers analyzed blood 3 weeks (second dose) and 6 weeks after treatment start.

Study-level findings and limits: Greater 3-week expansion of tumor-associated blood clones was recorded for durable-benefit patients.

Synthetic analogs of TCR templates were spiked into every PCR. The data were produced by immunoSEQ multiplex PCR, yet TCRdb's version contains in-frame clones alone and is incomplete. The data show approximately 40,000 clones, with around 88% seen just once and 24% held by the top ten. In its sample, this clone was seen a few times. Its antigen is still unknown. Time point noted: peripheral blood 6 weeks after treatment start. This sequence was found in a man in his 60s with urothelial cancer. Sequencing used PBMCs, obtained around atezolizumab (anti-PD-L1) treatment.

The CDR3 bases are TGTGCCCAACGAGACAGGGTTAATGAAAAACTGTTTTTT. Its translation is CAQRDRVNEKLFF. The rearrangement joins TRBV30 to TRBJ1-4; 7 bases are shared with TRBD1. Trimming cost V 8 bases and J 4 bases; bases outside gene matches: 7. This CDR3 has 13 amino acids. Looked up from germline, CDR1 is GTSNPN and CDR2 is SVGIG (reference sequence).